This record looks at one TCR beta chain sequence and its context. Its antigen is unidentified. These data are taken from a study of siplizumab effects on memory and regulatory T cells. Per-sample assaying covered 95,000 to 100,000 TCR templates. Repertoires were generated with immunoSEQ multiplex PCR, while TCRdb's copy carries only in-frame clones and drops some. The profile shows around 100,000 clones, 85% to 95% of them singletons. Findings and caveats of the study: Both greater diversity than memory cells and a major contribution to the alloresponse seemed to characterize naive T cells. The suppressive capacity of proliferating Tregs from siplizumab cultures remained unconfirmed. Assignment of a naive or memory phenotype failed for roughly 80-95% of the proliferating CD4+ or CD8+ clones.

The specimen sequenced was non-Treg CD4+ T cells sorted from blood. The TCR originated in a human donor in good health.

CDR3: CASSLFSLAGVNEQFF. The CDR3 region has the DNA TGTGCCAGCAGCTTATTTAGTCTAGCGGGAGTGAATGAGCAGTTCTTC. The V call is TRBV7-3, the J call TRBJ2-1; TRBD2 aligns across 10 bases. The CDR3 loop spans 16 amino acids. Germline V lookup: CDR1 SGHTA, CDR2 FQGTGA. After removal of 2 bases from V and 7 bases from J, the junction contained 8 bases not matched to a gene.